The 28 T cell receptor beta chains listed next were all sequenced from one sample in a study of type 1 regulatory T cells. These receptors have no identified antigens. TCRdb fed the reads into MiXCR, producing one record per CDR3 protein. This table has about 39,000 distinct CDR3 sequences, 12% appearing once. Sequenced input: cultured non-Tr1 T cells, either the whole culture or a sorted T cell fraction (not recorded which). The source of these receptors is a human donor in good health.

The rearrangement uses TRBV10-2 and TRBJ2-1; weak D call: TRBD2 (5 bases). Trimming took off 7 bases at V and 2 bases at J, with 12 bases between the two ends. CDR1 and CDR2 from the germline V gene are WSHSY and SAAADI. This CDR3 contains 14 residues. CDR3 protein: CASTLAGTYNEQFF. The CDR3 DNA sequence: TGCGCCAGCACCTTAGCCGGGACCTACAATGAGCAGTTCTTC.

The CDR3 DNA follows: TGCGCCAGCAGCTTGGGGGGGAATAATTCACCCCTCCACTTT. Protein product: CASSLGGNNSPLHF. This rearrangement joins TRBV5-1 to TRBJ1-6; weak D call: TRBD1 (5 bases). Per the germline V gene, CDR1 is SGHRS and CDR2 is YFSETQ. The CDR3 is 14 amino acids. Trimming shortened V by 0 bases and J by 5 bases, and 6 bases separated the two germline ends.

This clonotype was seen many times. This rearrangement joins TRBV12-3 or TRBV12-4 to TRBJ1-1; no definite D call. Trimming took 3 bases from V and 3 from J, leaving 8 bases between them. The CDR3 contains 13 residues. The CDR3 spells CASSFLQDTEAFF. CDR3 in DNA: TGTGCCAGCAGTTTTTTGCAGGACACTGAAGCTTTCTTT.

This chain links TRBV7-2 with TRBJ2-2; TRBD1 is a possible D gene (7 bases). The V gene's germline CDR1 is SGHTA and CDR2 FQGNSA. The CDR3 contains 16 residues. Trimming removed 5 bases from V and 2 bases from J, with 15 bases in between. CDR3 loop: CASSRRDSLNTGELFF. In DNA form, the CDR3 reads TGTGCCAGCAGCCGGCGGGACAGCCTTAACACCGGGGAGCTGTTTTTT.

This clonotype was counted a few times. The J gene is TRBJ1-4, the V gene TRBV20-1; possibly TRBD1 for D (5 bases). Trimming took 7 bases from V and 2 from J, leaving 14 bases between them. The CDR3 contains 14 residues. The germline CDR1 and CDR2 sequences are DFQATT and SNEGSKA (reference sequence). The CDR3 DNA reads as TGCAGTGTCTCTTCGACAGTTACTAATGAAAAACTGTTTTTT. This gives the protein CSVSSTVTNEKLFF.

The chain couples TRBV10-3 to TRBJ2-7; 8 nucleotides match TRBD2. V shed 9 bases and J 5 bases; nucleotides not matched to a gene: 3. CDR1 ENHRY and CDR2 SYGVKD come from the germline V gene. This CDR3 has 11 residues. CDR3 sequence: CAISGTHEQYF. CDR3 nucleotide sequence: TGTGCCATTAGCGGGACGCACGAGCAGTACTTC.

J is TRBJ2-7 and V is TRBV6-5; D might be TRBD2 (6 bases). The germline CDR1 and CDR2 sequences are MNHEY and SVGAGI. The CDR3 length is 15 residues. Between the trimmed V and J ends, which lost 6 bases and 3 bases, there was a span of 18 bases. This chain's CDR3 is CASRAPRGGIYEQYF. The CDR3 DNA reads TGTGCCAGCAGGGCCCCTCGGGGCGGGATCTACGAGCAGTACTTC.

V usage is TRBV7-2 and J usage is TRBJ2-7; 10 nucleotides agree with TRBD1. V shed 6 bases and J 5 bases; nucleotides not matched to a gene: 10. CDR1 and CDR2 from the germline V gene are SGHTA and FQGNSA. This CDR3 contains 15 residues. The CDR3 loop is CASSLWGQGFDEQYF. CDR3 nucleotides: TGTGCCAGCAGTTTGTGGGGACAGGGGTTCGACGAGCAGTACTTC.

This clonotype was observed at least ten times. The V call is TRBV5-5, the J call TRBJ1-5; 8 bases fit TRBD1. Looked up from germline, CDR1 is SGHKS and CDR2 is YYEKEE (reference sequence). This CDR3 has 16 amino acids. J gave up 2 bases and V 1 base, and 5 bases lay outside the gene matches. CDR3: CASSLNPGQGNQPQHF. CDR3 in DNA: TGTGCCAGCAGCTTGAACCCGGGACAGGGCAATCAGCCCCAGCATTTT.

In its sample, this clonotype was seen many times. This chain connects TRBV5-1 to TRBJ2-5; 7 nucleotides line up with TRBD2. The CDR3 has 14 residues. V shed 4 bases, J shed 2 bases, and the junction held 5 bases outside the gene matches. Germline CDR1 is SGHRS and CDR2 is YFSETQ. The CDR3 bases are TGCGCCAGCAGCCTCGGACTAGAGCAAGAGACCCAGTACTTC. It encodes CASSLGLEQETQYF.

This clonotype was observed many times. The chain links TRBV20-1 to TRBJ2-7; possibly TRBD2 for D (5 bases). Deletions cut 1 base from V and 0 bases from J, with 10 bases between. This CDR3 is 14 amino acids long. Germline V gene sequence: CDR1 DFQATT, CDR2 SNEGSKA (reference sequence). CDR3 region: CSARVVGSSYEQYF. Here the CDR3 DNA reads TGCAGTGCTAGAGTTGTGGGGAGCTCCTACGAGCAGTACTTC.

The chain links TRBV12-3 or TRBV12-4 to TRBJ1-6, with TRBD1 matching over 7 bases. The CDR3 is made up of 14 amino acids. V lost 4 bases and J lost 4; bases outside the gene matches: 1. The CDR3, as DNA: TGTGCCAGCAGTTGGGGACAGTATAATTCACCCCTCCACTTT. Residues: CASSWGQYNSPLHF.

This clonotype was recorded a few times. This chain joins TRBV2 and TRBJ1-2; 8 bases match TRBD1. The CDR3 sequence is 13 residues long. Germline values: CDR1 SNHLY, CDR2 FYNNEI. The junction had 7 bases not matched to a gene; V was cut back by 6 bases and J by 7 bases. For the CDR3, the DNA is TGTGCCAGCAGACAGGGACAGGCGGGTGGCTACACCTTC. This gives the protein CASRQGQAGGYTF.

This clonotype was observed a few times. The chain joins TRBV6-6 to TRBJ1-1, with 11 bases identical to TRBD1. The junction had 7 bases not matched to a gene; V was cut back by 6 bases and J by 1 base. This CDR3 region has 16 residues. In germline, CDR1 is MNHNY, CDR2 SVGAGI (reference sequence). The CDR3 nucleotides read TGTGCCAGCAGCTCTGGACAGGGGGCTTGGAACACTGAAGCTTTCTTT. This codes for CASSSGQGAWNTEAFF.

This clonotype was recorded many times. The chain joins TRBV7-2 to TRBJ2-5; 8 bases fit TRBD1. Losses at the gene ends were 5 bases for V and 2 bases for J; bases not matched to a gene: 13. Per germline, CDR1 SGHTA and CDR2 FQGNSA. There are 17 residues in the CDR3. CDR3 coding DNA: TGTGCCAGCAGCCCCGGAACAGGGGGAAGCGTTCAAGAGACCCAGTACTTC. Residues: CASSPGTGGSVQETQYF.

This clonotype was seen a few times. The J gene is TRBJ2-5, the V gene TRBV12-5; TRBD1 matches at 7 bases. This CDR3 is 14 amino acids long. With V trimmed by 3 bases and J by 3 bases, 4 bases remained unmatched. In germline, CDR1 is LGHNT, CDR2 FRNRAP. For the CDR3, the DNA is TGTGCTAGTGGTTTAGGGACAGTCGAAGAGACCCAGTACTTC. Protein sequence: CASGLGTVEETQYF.

The sample holds many counts of this clonotype. The chain is built from TRBV29-1 and TRBJ2-3; TRBD2 might be the D (6 bases). The CDR3 loop spans 15 amino acids. Germline V gene lookup returns CDR1 SQVTM and CDR2 ANQGSEA. Trimming stripped 3 bases from V and 0 bases from J, with 13 bases between. The CDR3 here is CSVDPYGTSTDTQYF. In DNA, the CDR3 is TGCAGCGTTGACCCCTACGGGACTAGCACAGATACGCAGTATTTT.

This chain links TRBV24-1 with TRBJ2-2, with D perhaps matching TRBD1 (5 bases). Deletions cut 7 bases from V and 5 bases from J, with 10 bases between. This CDR3 contains 13 residues. Looked up from germline, CDR1 is KGHDR and CDR2 is SFDVKD. CDR3 coding DNA: TGTGCCACCAGGCGGACACCAACCGGGGAGCTGTTTTTT. This sequence encodes CATRRTPTGELFF.

This clonotype was detected only a few times. The chain recombines TRBV5-1 with TRBJ2-2, with 12 bases matching TRBD2. The germline V gene has CDR1 SGHRS and CDR2 YFSETQ. CDR3 length: 16 residues. V lost 5 bases to trimming and J lost 2 bases; unmatched junction nucleotides: 4. The CDR3 DNA is TGCGCCAGCAGTTGGACTAGCGGGACCAACACCGGGGAGCTGTTTTTT. The encoded protein is CASSWTSGTNTGELFF.

This clonotype was counted ten times or more. This chain joins TRBV20-1 and TRBJ1-6; no clear D gene. Germline V gene lookup returns CDR1 DFQATT and CDR2 SNEGSKA (reference sequence). The V and J ends lost 0 bases and 4 bases respectively, with 13 bases between them. The CDR3 loop spans 16 amino acids. DNA for the CDR3: TGCAGTGCTAGAGATTCAGCGGGATCATATAATTCACCCCTCCACTTT. This sequence encodes CSARDSAGSYNSPLHF.

This clonotype was recorded only once. One base away lies a much larger clone, so this may be a sequencing read error. The gene calls are TRBV2 and TRBJ2-5; no clear D gene. Germline assignment: CDR1 SNHLY and CDR2 FYNNEI. V was trimmed by 11 bases and J by 4 bases, leaving 14 bases between them. The CDR3 is made up of 12 amino acids. CDR3 in amino acids: CAGKASSETQYF. Written as DNA, the CDR3 is TGTGCCGGCAAGGCTAGTTCAGAGACCCAGTACTTC.

This clonotype was observed many times. CDR3 DNA: TGTGCCAGCAGTGAATATGGACTAGCGAAGGATGAGCAGTTCTTC. Its protein product is CASSEYGLAKDEQFF. The V and J genes are TRBV27 and TRBJ2-1, with 9 bases identical to TRBD2. V gave up 5 bases and J gave up 8 bases; unmatched junction bases: 10. The germline V gene has CDR1 MNHEY and CDR2 SMNVEV (reference sequence). This CDR3 has 15 amino acids.

A few counts support this clonotype. V gene TRBV28 combines with J gene TRBJ2-5; D tentatively fits TRBD1 or TRBD2 (6 bases each). The V gene lost 5 bases and the J gene lost 3 bases, with 22 bases spanning the gap. The germline V gene encodes CDR1 MDHEN and CDR2 SYDVKM. CDR3 length: 17 residues. CDR3 in DNA: TGTGCCAGCAGTCACCCCGGGGGCAGGGCATGGGAAGAGACCCAGTACTTC. This gives the protein CASSHPGGRAWEETQYF.

The CDR3 sequence: CASSQAVGLAVYEQYF. Written as DNA, the CDR3 is TGTGCCAGCAGCCAAGCCGTTGGACTAGCCGTCTACGAGCAGTACTTC. This chain uses TRBV3-1 with TRBJ2-7, with 8 bases lining up with TRBD2. This CDR3 spans 16 amino acids. Germline V lookup: CDR1 LGHDT, CDR2 YNNKEL (reference sequence). Trimming at V came to 1 base and at J to 3 bases, leaving 8 bases not matched to a gene.

V and J are TRBV7-3 and TRBJ2-7; a weak D match, TRBD2 (6 bases). Trimming cost V 2 bases and J 0 bases, with 11 bases left between them. This CDR3 is 15 amino acids long. Germline V CDR1 and CDR2: SGHTA, FQGTGA. The CDR3 reads CASSLETGDSYEQYF. CDR3 DNA sequence: TGTGCCAGCAGCTTAGAGACGGGGGACTCCTACGAGCAGTACTTC.

This clonotype was counted ten times or more. The CDR3 DNA reads TGTGCCAGCAGCTTAACAGCCGGGCAGCCCCAGCATTTT. It translates to CASSLTAGQPQHF. The rearrangement links TRBV7-9 to TRBJ1-5; no reliable D call. Germline values: CDR1 SEHNR, CDR2 FQNEAQ (reference sequence). The V end was cut by 2 bases, the J end by 7 bases, with 9 bases between. The CDR3 runs 13 residues.

The V gene is TRBV20-1, the J gene TRBJ2-7; TRBD1 agrees at 7 bases. V trimming: 5 bases; J trimming: 3 bases; junction bases outside the gene matches: 10. Germline CDR1 and CDR2: DFQATT and SNEGSKA (reference sequence). CDR3 length: 14 residues. The CDR3 sequence: CSAESRGNSYEQYF. The CDR3, as DNA: TGCAGTGCTGAATCCAGGGGGAACAGCTACGAGCAGTACTTC.

This clonotype turned up a few times. The J gene is TRBJ2-7, the V gene TRBV6-5; D may be TRBD2 (6 bases). The CDR3 runs 13 residues. V lost 6 bases and J 2 bases, leaving 11 bases between the germline ends. Germline loops: CDR1 MNHEY, CDR2 SVGAGI. The CDR3 DNA follows: TGTGCCAGCAGAGTAGGCGGGACCTACGAGCAGTACTTC. Protein sequence: CASRVGGTYEQYF.